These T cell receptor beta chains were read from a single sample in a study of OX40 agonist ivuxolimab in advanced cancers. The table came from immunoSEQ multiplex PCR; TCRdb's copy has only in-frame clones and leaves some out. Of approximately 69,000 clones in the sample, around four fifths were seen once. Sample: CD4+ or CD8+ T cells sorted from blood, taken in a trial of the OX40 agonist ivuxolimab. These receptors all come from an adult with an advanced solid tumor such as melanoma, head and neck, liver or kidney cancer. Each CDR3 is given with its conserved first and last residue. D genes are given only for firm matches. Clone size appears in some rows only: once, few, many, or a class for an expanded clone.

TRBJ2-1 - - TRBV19 TGTGCCAGTAGTGCCACTAGTGGCTCCTACAATGAGCAGTTCTTC CASSATSGSYNEQFF
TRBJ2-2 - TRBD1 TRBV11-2 TGTGCCAGCAACCCCAGGGGGCTCGGGGAGCTGTTTTTT CASNPRGLGELFF
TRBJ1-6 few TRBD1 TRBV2 TGTGCCAGCACACAGGGGGAAAAGAATTCACCCCTCCACTTT CASTQGEKNSPLHF
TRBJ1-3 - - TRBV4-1 TGCGCCAGCAGCCAAGAGAACACCCTCTCTGGAAACACCATATATTTT CASSQENTLSGNTIYF
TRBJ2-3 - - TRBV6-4 TGTGCCAGCAGTGACTCGAGGGAGGGCACAGATACGCAGTATTTT CASSDSREGTDTQYF
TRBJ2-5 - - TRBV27 TGTGCCAGCAGTTTATGGGAACAGGGCCAAGAGACCCAGTACTTC CASSLWEQGQETQYF
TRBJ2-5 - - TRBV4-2 TGTGCCAGCAGCCAAGATTGGGCTAGCGTACAGACCCAGTACTTC CASSQDWASVQTQYF
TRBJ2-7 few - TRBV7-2 TGTGCCAGCAGCTTACATGGGGGCGGGGCTGGAGAGCAGTACTTC CASSLHGGGAGEQYF
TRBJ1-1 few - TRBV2 TGTGCCAGCAGTGCACAGAACGTCCAGGGAGCTGAAGCTTTCTTT CASSAQNVQGAEAFF
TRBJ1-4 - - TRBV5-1 TGCGCCAGCAGCTTGAATGGGGGCGGGTCTCGTGAAAAACTGTTTTTT CASSLNGGGSREKLFF
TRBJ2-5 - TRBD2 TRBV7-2 TGTGCCAGCAGCCCCATCTTCCTAAGACTAGCCGACCTAGCAGAGACCCAGTACTTC CASSPIFLRLADLAETQYF
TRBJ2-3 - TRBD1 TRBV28 TGTGCCAGCAGCCGGGACAGGGAATGGGCAGATACGCAGTATTTT CASSRDREWADTQYF
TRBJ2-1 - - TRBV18 TGTGCCAGCTCACCACCGGGTGTGGGCGAGCAGTTCTTC CASSPPGVGEQFF
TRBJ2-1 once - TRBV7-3 TGTGCCAGCAGCTTGCACAGCTCCTACAATGAGCAGTTCTTC CASSLHSSYNEQFF
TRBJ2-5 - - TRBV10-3 TGTGCCATCAGTGAGAGGAACCCTGGGCAAGAGACCCAGTACTTC CAISERNPGQETQYF
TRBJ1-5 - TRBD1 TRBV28 TGTGCCAGCAGTCCATCCCCCACACAGGGGGCGGTAAGACAGCCCCAGCATTTT CASSPSPTQGAVRQPQHF
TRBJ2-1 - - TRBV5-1 TGCGCCAGCACAACAGGATACTACAATGAGCAGTTCTTC CASTTGYYNEQFF
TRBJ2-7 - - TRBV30 TGTGCCTGGACCCCGGGCTACGAGCAGTACTTC CAWTPGYEQYF
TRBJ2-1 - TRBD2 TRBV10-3 TGTGCCATCAGTGAGTCGCTTGCCGGGGGGAATGAGCAGTTCTTC CAISESLAGGNEQFF
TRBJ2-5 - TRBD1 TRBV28 TGTGCCAGCAGTCCGGGACAGAGTCTACAAGAGACCCAGTACTTC CASSPGQSLQETQYF
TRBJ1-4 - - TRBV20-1 TGCAGTGCTAGAGGTTCGAAAAAACTGTTTTTT CSARGSKKLFF
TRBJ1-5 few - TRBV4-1 TGCGCCAGCAGCCAAGAGGGAGGGAGCAATCAGCCCCAGCATTTT CASSQEGGSNQPQHF
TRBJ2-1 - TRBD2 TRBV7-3 TGTGCCAGCAGCCCCGCGGGACTAGCGGGACCCAATGAGCAGTTCTTC CASSPAGLAGPNEQFF
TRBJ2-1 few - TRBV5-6 TGTGCCAGCAGCTTATGGGTGGGAGGCTCCTACAATGAGCAGTTCTTC CASSLWVGGSYNEQFF
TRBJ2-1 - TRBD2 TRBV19 TGTGCCAGTAGTGGCTCCCCGGGACTAGACACCAATGAGCAGTTCTTC CASSGSPGLDTNEQFF
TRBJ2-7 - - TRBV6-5 TGTGCCAGCAGGAACGCGGGGACCTCCTACGAGCAGTACTTC CASRNAGTSYEQYF
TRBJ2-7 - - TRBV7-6 TGTGCCAGCAGCTTAGCGGACACCTGGACCTACGAGCAGTACTTC CASSLADTWTYEQYF
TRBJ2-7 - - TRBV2 TGTGCCAGCAGTGAAAACAACTGGACAGACGAGCAGTACTTC CASSENNWTDEQYF
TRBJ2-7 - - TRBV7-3 TGTGCCAGCAGCCCCGGGGTAACTAGCTATCCGGAAAAGCAGTACTTC CASSPGVTSYPEKQYF
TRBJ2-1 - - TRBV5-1 TGCGCCAGCAGCTTGTCTAGGCTGGCGGATGAGCAGTTCTTC CASSLSRLADEQFF
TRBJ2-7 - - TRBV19 TGTGCCAGAGAGAGGCTAGCGTGTATCCGCTACGAGCAGTACTTC CARERLACIRYEQYF
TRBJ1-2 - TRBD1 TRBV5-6 TGTGCCAGCAGCTTGCCGGACAGGTATTATGGCTACACCTTC CASSLPDRYYGYTF
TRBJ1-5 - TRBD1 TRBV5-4 TGTGCCAGCAGCCAAGAAACAGGGGAAGGGAGTCAGCCCCAGCATTTT CASSQETGEGSQPQHF
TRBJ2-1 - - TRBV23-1 TGCGCCAGCAGTGCCCTGACAGATTTCAATGAGCAGTTCTTC CASSALTDFNEQFF
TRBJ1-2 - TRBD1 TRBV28 TGTGCCAGCAGTCCCTACCTGACAGGGTCGGGGTATGGCTACACCTTC CASSPYLTGSGYGYTF
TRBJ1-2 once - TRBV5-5 TGTGCCAGCAGCTTGGACTCGTTCTGGGGCTACACCTTC CASSLDSFWGYTF
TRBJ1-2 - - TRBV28 TGTGCCAGCAGTTTACCGGGGGGTATAGGCTACACCTTC CASSLPGGIGYTF
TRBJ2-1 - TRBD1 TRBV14 TGTGCCAGCAGCCCCTACAGGGGGCTTGCATACAATGAGCAGTTCTTC CASSPYRGLAYNEQFF
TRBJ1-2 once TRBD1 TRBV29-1 TGCAGCGTTGATGGACAGGGGGCGTCTGGCTACACCTTC CSVDGQGASGYTF
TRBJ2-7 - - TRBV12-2 TGTGCAAGTCGCTTAGCCGGGAGGGGGGTGTCCGAGCAGTACTTC CASRLAGRGVSEQYF
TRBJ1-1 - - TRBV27 TGTGCCAGCAGTTTATTCGGGTCCGCCACTGAAGCTTTCTTT CASSLFGSATEAFF
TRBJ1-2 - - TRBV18 TGTGCCAGCTCACCAGCTAGGGACTATGGCTACACCTTC CASSPARDYGYTF
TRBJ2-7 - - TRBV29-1 TGCAGCGTTGGGAGCGGGACAGTGACCTCCTACGAGCAGTACTTC CSVGSGTVTSYEQYF
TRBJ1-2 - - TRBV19 TGTGCCAGTAGTCCGGGGACCAACTATGGCTACACCTTC CASSPGTNYGYTF
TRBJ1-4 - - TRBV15 TGTGCCACCAGCAGACCCCAGACTCAGGAAAAACTGTTTTTT CATSRPQTQEKLFF
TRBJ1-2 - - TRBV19 TGTGCCAGTAGTATCCCCCTAAGGAACTATGGCTACACCTTC CASSIPLRNYGYTF
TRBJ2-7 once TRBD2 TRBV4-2 TGTGCCAGCAGCCAAGATGGTGTCGGTAGCGGGATCCGAACCTACGAGCAGTACTTC CASSQDGVGSGIRTYEQYF
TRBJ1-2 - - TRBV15 TGTGCCACCAGCAGAGTTTACGGGATGGGGGATATATATGGCTACACCTTC CATSRVYGMGDIYGYTF